The T cell receptor beta chain under discussion was sequenced for a study of blood T cell repertoires in COVID-19. Study in general: The United States, Italy and Spain were the sources of the acute and convalescent COVID-19 samples.

Trimming stripped 1 base from V and 5 bases from J, with 14 bases between. CDR3 size: 16 residues. Germline values: CDR1 MNHEY, CDR2 SMNVEV (reference sequence). Assay: immunoSEQ multiplex PCR; the TCRdb copy retains only in-frame clones and omits some. Counted here are 110,000 to 150,000 clones, approximately 78% occurring once; the ten biggest clones make up about 6%. The sequenced sample was PBMCs or T cells enriched from blood (not recorded which). The origin of this receptor is a woman aged 45-59 years who had recovered from COVID-19. The J gene is TRBJ2-2, the V gene TRBV27, with D possibly TRBD2 on 5 matching bases. CDR3 bases: TGTGCCAGCAGTTTATTTGCGGACTTATCAACCGGGGAGCTGTTTTTT. Amino acid sequence: CASSLFADLSTGELFF.